This T cell receptor (beta chain) was recovered during a study of Ad26.COV2.S vaccination and SARS-CoV-2 variants. Study-level findings and limits: Reportedly, after vaccination the spike-specific CD8+ and CD4+ T cell responses displayed substantial breadth.

The CDR3 runs 15 residues. Germline lookup yields CDR1 SGHTA and CDR2 FQGNSA. Trimming stripped 8 bases from V and 5 bases from J, with 21 bases between. The treatment here: approximately 18 received Ad26.COV2.S at low or high dose, single or two shots; roughly 5 received placebo; per-sample allocation not given. The investigators took samples on day 63 after the first vaccine or placebo injection. The donor's status was that of an adult aged 18-55 years in Boston. Clones were read by immunoSEQ multiplex PCR, and TCRdb kept only the in-frame ones, dropping some. The sample lists some 300,000 clones; just over 85% were seen once. This clone was detected once. The target antigen is unknown.

The chain is built from TRBV7-2 and TRBJ2-5; perhaps TRBD2 as D (6 bases). Sequencing was performed on peripheral blood, taken in a trial of Ad26.COV2.S vaccine versus placebo. This clonotype was sampled from a person between 18 and 60 years old who received the Ad26.COV2.S COVID-19 vaccine or a placebo. In nucleotides, the CDR3 is TGTGCCAGCCGCCGGGGAGGCCGGGCCGGGGAGACCCAGTACTTC. The encoded protein is CASRRGGRAGETQYF. The full variable domain, its missing parts supplied by reference TRBV7-2 and TRBJ2-5, is GAGVSQSPSNKVTEKGKDVELRCDPISGHTALYWYRQSLGQGLEFLIYFQGNSAPDKSGLPSDRFSAERTGGSVSTLTIQRTQQEDSAVYLCASRRGGRAGETQYFGPGTRLLVL.